The 8 T cell receptor beta chains given below trace back to one sample, sequenced in a study of T cell responses to AZD1222 COVID-19 vaccine. Here immunoSEQ multiplex PCR was the method, and the copy in TCRdb shows in-frame clones only, minus some. The data show fewer than 140,000 clones, around 91% seen once. The source material was peripheral blood, sampled 28 days after the second AZD1222 dose. These receptors all stem from an adult who received the AZD1222 COVID-19 vaccine.

V and J are TRBV15 and TRBJ2-7; 8 bases match TRBD1. The CDR3 runs 16 residues. The trim removed 1 base at V and 6 bases at J, leaving 11 bases unmatched. CDR1 and CDR2 from the germline V gene are LNHNV and YYDKDF (reference sequence). CDR3 in amino acids: CATSRGSGGQGFEQYF. DNA for the CDR3: TGTGCCACCAGCAGAGGGAGTGGAGGACAGGGTTTCGAGCAGTACTTC.

The chain employs TRBV4-3 and TRBJ2-2; TRBD2 agrees at 9 bases. This CDR3 spans 17 amino acids. From germline, CDR1 is LGHNA and CDR2 YSLEER. Trimming cost V 1 base and J 1 base; bases outside gene matches: 4. The CDR3 nucleotides are TGCGCCAGCAGCCAAGCTATACTAGCGGGGAACACCGGGGAGCTGTTTTTT. Encoded protein: CASSQAILAGNTGELFF.

The genes are TRBV3-1 (or the pseudogene TRBV3-2) and TRBJ1-6, with 8 bases fitting TRBD1. The CDR3 contains 18 residues. Germline CDR1 LGHDT, CDR2 YNNKEL (reference sequence). With V trimmed by 1 base and J by 10 bases, 15 bases remained unmatched. CDR3 DNA: TGTGCCAGCAGCCAAGCCCCCGGCGGAGGACAGGGTAGGTCACCCCTCCACTTT. It codes for CASSQAPGGGQGRSPLHF.

The chain joins TRBV18 to TRBJ2-3, with 9 bases matching TRBD1. This CDR3 region has 16 residues. Trimming removed 4 bases from V and 4 bases from J; junction bases left unmatched: 9. CDR1 is KGHSH, CDR2 LQKENI, per germline. The CDR3 protein is CASSRTGTGNPDTQYF. The DNA for the CDR3 is TGTGCCAGCTCACGAACCGGGACAGGGAATCCAGATACGCAGTATTTT.

The chain joins TRBV3-1 (or the pseudogene TRBV3-2) to TRBJ2-7; D is ambiguous. Trimming removed 4 bases at V and 7 bases at J, with 8 bases between. There are 11 residues in the CDR3. Germline-derived CDR1 and CDR2 are LGHDT and YNNKEL (reference sequence). CDR3 bases: TGTGCCAGCAGCCTTGGGGATGAGCAGTACTTC. Translating gives CASSLGDEQYF.

V gene TRBV3-1 (or the pseudogene TRBV3-2) combines with J gene TRBJ2-5; TRBD2 might be the D (7 bases). The CDR3 is made up of 19 amino acids. Per the germline V gene, CDR1 is LGHDT and CDR2 is YNNKEL (reference sequence). The V end was cut by 0 bases, the J end by 3 bases, with 23 bases between. The CDR3 DNA follows: TGTGCCAGCAGCCAAGATTTGGCGGGGGCGATAGGTGGGAAAGAGACCCAGTACTTC. The encoded protein is CASSQDLAGAIGGKETQYF.

Points on this clone: Different DNA sequences within this sample yield the same CDR3. This rearrangement joins TRBV5-1 to TRBJ2-5; D is uncertain. Trimming stripped 4 bases from V and 5 bases from J, with 6 bases between. Germline V gene data show CDR1 as SGHRS and CDR2 as YFSETQ. The CDR3 length is 11 residues. The CDR3 reads CASSLQETQYF. DNA for the CDR3: TGCGCCAGCAGCCTTCAGGAGACCCAGTACTTC.

The chain joins TRBV14 to TRBJ1-6; the D gene is possibly TRBD1 (5 bases). The CDR3 is 13 residues long. The V gene's germline CDR1 is SGHDN and CDR2 FVKESK. V dropped 5 bases and J dropped 12 bases, with 14 bases sitting between them. The CDR3 DNA reads TGTGCCAGCAGCGGGGACGACTTCAGACCCCTCCACTTT. The encoded protein is CASSGDDFRPLHF.